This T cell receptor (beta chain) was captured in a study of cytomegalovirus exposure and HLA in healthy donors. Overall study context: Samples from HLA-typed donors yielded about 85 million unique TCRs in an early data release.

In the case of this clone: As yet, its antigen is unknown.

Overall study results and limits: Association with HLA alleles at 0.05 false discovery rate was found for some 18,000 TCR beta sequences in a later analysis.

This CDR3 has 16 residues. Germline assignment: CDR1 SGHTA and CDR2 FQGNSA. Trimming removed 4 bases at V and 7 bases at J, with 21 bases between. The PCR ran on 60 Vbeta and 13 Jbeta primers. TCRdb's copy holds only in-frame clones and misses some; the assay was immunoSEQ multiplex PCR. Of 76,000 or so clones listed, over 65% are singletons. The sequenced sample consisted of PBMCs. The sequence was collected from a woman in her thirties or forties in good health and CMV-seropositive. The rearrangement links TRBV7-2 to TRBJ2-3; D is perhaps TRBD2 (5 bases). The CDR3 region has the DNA TGTGCCAGCAGCTCCCGCCCCCCCGTGGGAGTGTATACGCAGTATTTT. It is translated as CASSSRPPVGVYTQYF.